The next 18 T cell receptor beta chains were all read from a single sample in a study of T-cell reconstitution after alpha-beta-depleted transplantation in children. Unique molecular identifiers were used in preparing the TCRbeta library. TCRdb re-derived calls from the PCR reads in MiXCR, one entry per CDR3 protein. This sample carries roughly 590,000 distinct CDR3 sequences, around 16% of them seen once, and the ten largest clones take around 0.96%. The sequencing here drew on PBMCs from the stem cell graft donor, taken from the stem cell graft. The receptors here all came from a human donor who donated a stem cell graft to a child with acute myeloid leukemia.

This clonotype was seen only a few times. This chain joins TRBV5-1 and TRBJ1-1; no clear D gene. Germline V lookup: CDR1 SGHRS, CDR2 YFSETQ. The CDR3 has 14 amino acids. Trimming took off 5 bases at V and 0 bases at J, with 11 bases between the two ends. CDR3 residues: CASSFSLMNTEAFF. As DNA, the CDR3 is TGCGCCAGCAGTTTCAGCCTAATGAACACTGAAGCTTTCTTT.

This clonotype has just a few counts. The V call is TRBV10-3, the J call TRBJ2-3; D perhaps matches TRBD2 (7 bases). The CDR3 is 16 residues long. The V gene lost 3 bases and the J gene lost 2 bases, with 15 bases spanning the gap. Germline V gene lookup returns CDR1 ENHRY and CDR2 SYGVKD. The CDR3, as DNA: TGTGCCATCAGTGATGGGGGCGGGGGCCCCACAGATACGCAGTATTTT. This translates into CAISDGGGGPTDTQYF.

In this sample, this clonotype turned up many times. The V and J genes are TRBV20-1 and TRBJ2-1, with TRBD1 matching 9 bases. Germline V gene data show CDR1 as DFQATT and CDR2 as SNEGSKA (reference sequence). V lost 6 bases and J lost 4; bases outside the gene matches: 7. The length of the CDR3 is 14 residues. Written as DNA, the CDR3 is TGCAGTGCCGGGAGACAGGGGGTTTACAATGAGCAGTTCTTC. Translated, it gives CSAGRQGVYNEQFF.

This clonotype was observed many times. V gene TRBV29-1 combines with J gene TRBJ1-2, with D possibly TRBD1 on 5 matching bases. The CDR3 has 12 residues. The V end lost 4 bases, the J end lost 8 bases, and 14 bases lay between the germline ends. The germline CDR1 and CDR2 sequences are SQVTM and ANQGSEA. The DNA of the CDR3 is TGCAGCGTTGTCAGGGTATCTATGGGCTACACCTTC. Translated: CSVVRVSMGYTF.

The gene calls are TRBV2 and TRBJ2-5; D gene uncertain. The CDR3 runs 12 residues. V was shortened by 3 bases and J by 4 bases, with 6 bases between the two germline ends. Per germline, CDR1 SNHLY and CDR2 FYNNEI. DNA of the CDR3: TGTGCCAGCAGTGAGGCAGGAGAGACCCAGTACTTC. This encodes CASSEAGETQYF.

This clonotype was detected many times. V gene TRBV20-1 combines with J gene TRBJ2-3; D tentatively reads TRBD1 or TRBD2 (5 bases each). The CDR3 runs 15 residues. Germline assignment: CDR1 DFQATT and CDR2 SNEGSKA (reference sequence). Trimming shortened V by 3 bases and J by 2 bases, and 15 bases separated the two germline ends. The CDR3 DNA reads TGCAGTGCTAGCGGCTCTGGGGGTAACACAGATACGCAGTATTTT. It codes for CSASGSGGNTDTQYF.

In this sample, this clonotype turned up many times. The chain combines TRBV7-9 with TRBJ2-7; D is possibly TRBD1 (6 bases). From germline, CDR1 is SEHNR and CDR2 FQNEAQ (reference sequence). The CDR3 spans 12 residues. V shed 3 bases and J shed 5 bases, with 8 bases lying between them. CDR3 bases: TGTGCCAGCAGCTTCGGACAGAACGAGCAGTACTTC. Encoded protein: CASSFGQNEQYF.

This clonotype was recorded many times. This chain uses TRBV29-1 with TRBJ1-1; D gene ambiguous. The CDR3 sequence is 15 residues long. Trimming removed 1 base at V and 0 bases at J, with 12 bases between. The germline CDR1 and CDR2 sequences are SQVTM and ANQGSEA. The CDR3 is CSVEGHLNMNTEAFF. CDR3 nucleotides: TGCAGCGTTGAAGGTCACCTAAACATGAACACTGAAGCTTTCTTT.

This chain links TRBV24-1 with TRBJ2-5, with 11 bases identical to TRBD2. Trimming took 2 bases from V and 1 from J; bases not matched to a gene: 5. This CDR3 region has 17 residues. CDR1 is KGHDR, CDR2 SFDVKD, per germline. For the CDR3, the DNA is TGTGCCACCAGTGATTCACTGGGGACTAGCGGCCAAGAGACCCAGTACTTC. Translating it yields CATSDSLGTSGQETQYF.

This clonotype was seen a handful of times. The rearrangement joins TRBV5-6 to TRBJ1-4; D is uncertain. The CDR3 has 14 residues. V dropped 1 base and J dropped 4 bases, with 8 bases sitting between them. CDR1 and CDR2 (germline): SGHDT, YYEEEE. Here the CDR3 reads CASSLPRGNEKLFF. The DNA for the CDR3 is TGTGCCAGCAGCTTGCCCCGGGGTAATGAAAAACTGTTTTTT.

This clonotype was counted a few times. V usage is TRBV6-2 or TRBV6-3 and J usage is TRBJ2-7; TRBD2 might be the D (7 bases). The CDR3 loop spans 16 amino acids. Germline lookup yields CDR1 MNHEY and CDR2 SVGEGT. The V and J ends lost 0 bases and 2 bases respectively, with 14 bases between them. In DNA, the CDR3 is TGTGCCAGCAGTTACTCGAGTAAGGGGGGGCCCTACGAGCAGTACGTC. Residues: CASSYSSKGGPYEQYV.

The CDR3 nucleotides read TGTGCCAGCAGCCAAATGGGGGGTTATCGGCCCCAGCATTTT. Amino acid sequence: CASSQMGGYRPQHF. V usage is TRBV12-3 or TRBV12-4 and J usage is TRBJ1-5, with a weak D call TRBD1 (5 bases). The CDR3 is 14 residues long. V was shortened by 6 bases and J by 9 bases, with 18 bases between the two germline ends.

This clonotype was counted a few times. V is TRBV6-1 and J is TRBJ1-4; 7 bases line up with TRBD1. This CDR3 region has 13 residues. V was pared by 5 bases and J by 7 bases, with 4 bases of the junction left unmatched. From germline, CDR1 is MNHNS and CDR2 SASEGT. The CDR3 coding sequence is TGTGCCAGCAGTCCCGACAGGGCTGAAAAACTGTTTTTT. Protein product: CASSPDRAEKLFF.

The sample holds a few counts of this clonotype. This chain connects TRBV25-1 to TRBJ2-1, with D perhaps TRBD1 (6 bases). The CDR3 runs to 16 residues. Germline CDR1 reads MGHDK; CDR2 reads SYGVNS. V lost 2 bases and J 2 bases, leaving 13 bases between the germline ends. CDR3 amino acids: CASSEGGRVTYNEQFF. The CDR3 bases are TGTGCCAGCAGTGAAGGGGGCAGGGTGACCTACAATGAGCAGTTCTTC.

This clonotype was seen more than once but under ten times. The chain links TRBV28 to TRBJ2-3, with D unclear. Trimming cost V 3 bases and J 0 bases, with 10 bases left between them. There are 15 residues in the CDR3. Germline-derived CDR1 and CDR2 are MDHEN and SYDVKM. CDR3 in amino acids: CASSFEATSTDTQYF. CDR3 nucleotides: TGTGCCAGCAGTTTCGAGGCAACTAGCACAGATACGCAGTATTTT.

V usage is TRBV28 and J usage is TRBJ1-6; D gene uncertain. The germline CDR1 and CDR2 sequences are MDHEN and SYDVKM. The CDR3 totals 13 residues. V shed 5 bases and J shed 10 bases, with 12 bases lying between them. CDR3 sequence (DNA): TGTGCCAGCAGTAACCAGTCAGGCTCACCCCTCCACTTT. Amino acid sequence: CASSNQSGSPLHF.

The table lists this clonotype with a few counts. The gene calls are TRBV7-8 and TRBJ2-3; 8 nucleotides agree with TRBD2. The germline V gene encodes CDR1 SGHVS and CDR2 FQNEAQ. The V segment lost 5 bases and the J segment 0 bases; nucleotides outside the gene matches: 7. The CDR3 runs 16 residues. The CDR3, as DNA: TGTGCCAGCAGCCCCGTAGCGGGGATTAGCACAGATACGCAGTATTTT. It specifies CASSPVAGISTDTQYF.

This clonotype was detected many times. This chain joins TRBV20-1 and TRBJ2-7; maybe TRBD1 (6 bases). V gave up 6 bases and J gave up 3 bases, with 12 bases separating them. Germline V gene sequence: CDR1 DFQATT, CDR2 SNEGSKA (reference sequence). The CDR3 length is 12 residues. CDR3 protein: CSARDTSYEQYV. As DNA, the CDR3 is TGCAGTGCAAGGGACACAAGCTACGAGCAGTACGTC.